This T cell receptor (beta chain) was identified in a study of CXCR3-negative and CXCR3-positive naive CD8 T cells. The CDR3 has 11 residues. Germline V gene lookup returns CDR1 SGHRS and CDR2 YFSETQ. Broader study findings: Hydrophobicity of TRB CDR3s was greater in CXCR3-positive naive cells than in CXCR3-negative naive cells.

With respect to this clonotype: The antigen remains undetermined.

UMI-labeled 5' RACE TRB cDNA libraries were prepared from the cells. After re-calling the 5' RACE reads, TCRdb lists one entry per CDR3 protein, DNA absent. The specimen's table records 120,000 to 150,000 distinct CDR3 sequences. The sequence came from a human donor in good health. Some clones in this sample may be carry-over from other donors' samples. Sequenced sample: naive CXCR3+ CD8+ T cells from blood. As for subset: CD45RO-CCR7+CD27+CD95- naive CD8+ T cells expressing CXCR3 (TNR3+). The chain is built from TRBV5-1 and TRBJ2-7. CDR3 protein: CASSSYYEQYF.